The 27 T cell receptor beta chains below were found in one sample sequenced in a study of blood T cell repertoires in COVID-19 (TCRdb year 2020). Libraries were built with the immunoSEQ multiplex PCR assay. Sourced from immuneACCESS, this table was stored by TCRdb with only in-frame sequences that have V and J called. A share of the clones is absent; for the studies checked, an unresolved V gene accounts for under half, and the remainder has no known explanation. The sample data list under 70,000 clones, and roughly 84% of these were observed just once. 10% to 15% of the sample is held by the ten biggest clonotypes. The sequencing sample was made of peripheral blood. These receptors came from a woman of 80 years or more with acute or convalescent COVID-19.

This clone was seen more than once but under ten times. The chain has TRBV3-1 (or the pseudogene TRBV3-2) and TRBJ1-2; D might be TRBD1 (6 bases). The germline V gene has CDR1 LGHDT and CDR2 YNNKEL (reference sequence). V lost 6 bases and J 0 bases, leaving 14 bases between the germline ends. The CDR3 has 15 amino acids. The CDR3 is CASRPNRDTNYGYTF. The CDR3 nucleotides are TGTGCCAGCAGACCCAACCGGGACACTAACTATGGCTACACCTTC.

CDR3 nucleotides: TGTGCCAGTAGGACTCTAGCCTCGGACAGACCCTATGGCTACACCTTC. This encodes CASRTLASDRPYGYTF. The chain has TRBV19 and TRBJ1-2; possible D gene TRBD1, 6 bases. The V end was cut by 6 bases, the J end by 4 bases, with 21 bases between. Germline V gene lookup returns CDR1 LNHDA and CDR2 SQIVND (reference sequence). CDR3 size: 16 residues.

The rearrangement uses TRBV12-3 or TRBV12-4 and TRBJ1-1; no firm D call. V lost 5 bases and J lost 1, with 8 bases in between. This CDR3 is 13 amino acids long. The CDR3 region is CASSPNRNTEAFF. CDR3 coding DNA: TGTGCCAGCAGTCCGAACAGGAACACTGAAGCTTTCTTT.

V gene TRBV6-2 or TRBV6-3 combines with J gene TRBJ1-5; TRBD1 aligns across 8 bases. V shed 0 bases, J shed 1 base, and the junction held 14 bases outside the gene matches. The CDR3 is 20 amino acids. Germline V lookup: CDR1 MNHEY, CDR2 SVGEGT. As DNA, the CDR3 is TGTGCCAGCAGTTACTCCCTCGGCAGGGGGCAAGCGAGGAGCAATCAGCCCCAGCATTTT. The encoded protein is CASSYSLGRGQARSNQPQHF.

The chain has TRBV11-2 and TRBJ1-6; D unclear. V lost 1 base, J lost 12 bases, and 13 bases lay in between. CDR3 size: 14 residues. Germline V gene data show CDR1 as SGHAT and CDR2 as FQNNGV. The CDR3 is CASSLVPSSGPLHF. DNA of the CDR3: TGTGCCAGCAGCTTAGTCCCTTCCTCAGGACCCCTCCACTTT.

The V call is TRBV12-5, the J call TRBJ1-5, with D unclear. V lost 1 base to trimming and J lost 4 bases, with 5 bases between them. This CDR3 is built from 13 residues. CDR1 is LGHNT and CDR2 is FRNRAP in the germline V gene. The CDR3, as DNA: TGTGCTAGTGGTTTGGACGCGAATCAGCCCCAGCATTTT. The encoded protein is CASGLDANQPQHF.

CDR3 in DNA: TGTGCCACCAGTGACCCAGGGACAGCAACAGATACGCAGTATTTT. This translates into CATSDPGTATDTQYF. The V and J genes are TRBV24-1 and TRBJ2-3; TRBD1 matches at 7 bases. Germline V CDR1 and CDR2: KGHDR, SFDVKD. The ends lost 4 bases at V and 3 bases at J; junction bases unmatched: 6. This CDR3 is built from 15 residues.

The chain is built from TRBV27 and TRBJ2-1; 8 positions agree with TRBD2. The germline CDR1 and CDR2 sequences are MNHEY and SMNVEV (reference sequence). The CDR3 is 16 residues long. Trimming removed 2 bases from V and 6 bases from J; junction bases left unmatched: 9. CDR3 in amino acids: CASSLRYAGGGNEQFF. CDR3 DNA sequence: TGTGCCAGCAGTTTACGGTACGCGGGGGGAGGCAATGAGCAGTTCTTC.

A note on this clone: The junction departs from the called germline gene at one end, perhaps through a read error. The chain joins TRBV6-1 to TRBJ1-2; 12 bases map to TRBD1. Germline assignment: CDR1 MNHNS and CDR2 SASEGT. The CDR3 runs 17 residues. CDR3 in amino acids: CASSETPGQGANYGYTF. The CDR3 DNA is TGTGCCAGCAGTGAAACCCCGGGACAGGGGGCTAATTATGGCTACACCTTC.

This clone came up once. Other DNA sequences from this sample encode an identical CDR3 as well. CDR3 sequence: CASSLGQYNEQFF. CDR3 bases: TGCGCCAGCAGCTTGGGTCAGTACAATGAGCAGTTCTTC. The chain links TRBV5-1 to TRBJ2-1; D remains unclear. In germline, CDR1 is SGHRS, CDR2 YFSETQ. Between the trimmed V and J ends, which lost 0 bases and 4 bases, there was a span of 5 bases. This CDR3 comprises 13 residues.

The chain recombines TRBV7-9 with TRBJ2-1; perhaps TRBD1 as D (6 bases). This CDR3 has 15 residues. The germline CDR1 and CDR2 sequences are SEHNR and FQNEAQ (reference sequence). V lost 3 bases and J lost 10, with 19 bases in between. The CDR3 nucleotides are TGTGCCAGCAGCTTCCGGCAGGGGACCGTAGTGGAGCAGTTCTTC. This translates into CASSFRQGTVVEQFF.

This chain connects TRBV10-3 to TRBJ1-4; 11 bases match TRBD1. The CDR3 sequence is 16 residues long. Germline V gene data show CDR1 as ENHRY and CDR2 as SYGVKD. Trimming cost V 4 bases and J 2 bases; bases outside gene matches: 3. CDR3 amino acids: CAISGDRGATNEKLFF. CDR3 in DNA: TGTGCCATCAGTGGGGACAGGGGGGCGACTAATGAAAAACTGTTTTTT.

The V gene is TRBV6-4, the J gene TRBJ2-5; TRBD2 matches 10 bases. Germline V gene sequence: CDR1 MRHNA, CDR2 SNTAGT. There are 15 residues in the CDR3. V lost 5 bases, J lost 0 bases, and 3 bases stayed unmatched. The CDR3 sequence: CASSISGGNQETQYF. In DNA form, the CDR3 reads TGTGCCAGCAGTATTAGCGGGGGGAACCAAGAGACCCAGTACTTC.

V gene TRBV29-1 combines with J gene TRBJ1-1; unclear D gene. V dropped 7 bases and J dropped 5 bases, with 14 bases sitting between them. Germline V gives CDR1 SQVTM, CDR2 ANQGSEA. CDR3 size: 12 residues. CDR3 nucleotide sequence: TGCAGCGCATCGGGAGGTGGTACTGAAGCTTTCTTT. Translating gives CSASGGGTEAFF. The entire variable domain, with the rest obtained from reference TRBV29-1 and TRBJ1-1, is as follows: SAVISQKPSRDICQRGTSLTIQCQVDSQVTMMFWYRQQPGQSLTLIATANQGSEATYESGFVIDKFPISRPNLTFSTLTVSNMSPEDSSIYLCSASGGGTEAFFGQGTRLTVV.

The chain uses TRBV5-1 and TRBJ1-3, with 10 positions matching TRBD1. Losses at the gene ends were 4 bases for V and 0 bases for J; bases not matched to a gene: 13. Germline CDR1 reads SGHRS; CDR2 reads YFSETQ. The CDR3 is made up of 19 amino acids. CDR3 sequence (DNA): TGCGCCAGCAGCCCCTCCGGGACAGGGGCCTCAAGCTCTGGAAACACCATATATTTT. It is translated as CASSPSGTGASSSGNTIYF.

The chain recombines TRBV11-2 with TRBJ2-5, with 11 positions matching TRBD1. There are 15 residues in the CDR3. In germline, CDR1 is SGHAT, CDR2 FQNNGV. J lost 5 bases, V lost 4 bases, and 6 bases had no gene match. CDR3 DNA: TGTGCCAGCAGCTGGCGGACAGGGGGCGGGGAGACCCAGTACTTC. This sequence encodes CASSWRTGGGETQYF.

Comment on this clone: Other DNA variants within this sample encode the same CDR3. The V gene is TRBV29-1, the J gene TRBJ2-1, with 9 bases identical to TRBD2. Germline CDR1 SQVTM, CDR2 ANQGSEA. V lost 7 bases, J lost 2 bases, and 9 bases stayed unmatched. The CDR3 has 15 amino acids. The CDR3 nucleotides are TGCAGCGCCCCCGGGGGCGGGGGGGCCTACAATGAGCAGTTCTTC. Residues: CSAPGGGGAYNEQFF.

The chain is built from TRBV5-4 and TRBJ1-4; weak D call: TRBD1 (5 bases). Trimming shortened V by 0 bases and J by 7 bases, and 13 bases separated the two germline ends. From germline, CDR1 is SGHNT and CDR2 YYREEE (reference sequence). The CDR3 is 15 residues long. The CDR3 here is CASSLGSGFGEKLFF. In DNA, the CDR3 is TGTGCCAGCAGCTTGGGGTCAGGGTTCGGTGAAAAACTGTTTTTT.

The rearrangement uses TRBV5-1 and TRBJ2-1; 11 nucleotides align to TRBD2. The CDR3 is made up of 15 amino acids. V lost 0 bases and J lost 8; bases outside the gene matches: 4. CDR1 and CDR2 (germline): SGHRS, YFSETQ. The CDR3 sequence: CASSLALSGGDEQFF. Written as DNA, the CDR3 is TGCGCCAGCAGCTTGGCGCTTAGCGGGGGGGATGAGCAGTTCTTC.

The chain has TRBV6-5 and TRBJ2-7; D call uncertain. Germline CDR1 reads MNHEY; CDR2 reads SVGAGI. The CDR3 has 12 residues. V lost 6 bases and J 3 bases, leaving 9 bases between the germline ends. The DNA for the CDR3 is TGTGCCAGCAGACCCAGGTACTACGAGCAGTACTTC. It specifies CASRPRYYEQYF.

This clone was seen a few times. The chain carries TRBV6-5 and TRBJ1-2, with 10 bases aligning to TRBD1. The CDR3 consists of 13 residues. Germline V gives CDR1 MNHEY, CDR2 SVGAGI. V dropped 7 bases and J dropped 8; count of bases not matched to a gene: 7. This CDR3 is CASTVDRGNGYTF. CDR3 sequence (DNA): TGTGCCAGCACCGTGGACAGGGGGAACGGCTACACCTTC.

The V gene is TRBV6-1, the J gene TRBJ2-6; TRBD1 might be the D (6 bases). Per the germline V gene, CDR1 is MNHNS and CDR2 is SASEGT. V was trimmed by 4 bases and J by 0 bases, leaving 10 bases between them. The CDR3 runs to 16 residues. The DNA for the CDR3 is TGTGCCAGCAGTGCAGGACAGCCCTCTGGGGCCAACGTCCTGACTTTC. Protein sequence: CASSAGQPSGANVLTF.

The genes are TRBV19 and TRBJ1-2; 9 bases line up with TRBD1. The length of the CDR3 is 12 residues. V was clipped by 10 bases and J by 7 bases; unmatched bases: 7. The germline V gene has CDR1 LNHDA and CDR2 SQIVND (reference sequence). In DNA, the CDR3 is TGTGCCATTGGGACAGGGAGAGTTGGCTACACCTTC. This gives the protein CAIGTGRVGYTF.

The chain employs TRBV5-1 and TRBJ2-3; D ambiguous. Per germline, CDR1 SGHRS and CDR2 YFSETQ. This CDR3 region has 12 residues. Deletions cut 8 bases from V and 0 bases from J, with 7 bases between. The CDR3 loop reads CASAISTDTQYF. The CDR3 DNA is TGCGCCAGTGCGATAAGCACAGATACGCAGTATTTT.

CDR3 sequence reads: CASSDRGWDGYTF. In nucleotides, the CDR3 is TGCGCCAGCAGCGATCGCGGGTGGGATGGCTACACCTTC. The chain uses TRBV5-1 and TRBJ1-2; D unclear. CDR3 length: 13 residues. Germline CDR1 SGHRS, CDR2 YFSETQ. The V end lost 4 bases, the J end lost 6 bases, and 13 bases lay between the germline ends.

The chain has TRBV7-9 and TRBJ1-1; a possible D gene is TRBD1 (5 bases). The CDR3 is 15 amino acids. The V end was cut by 5 bases, the J end by 0 bases, with 13 bases between. CDR1 SEHNR and CDR2 FQNEAQ come from the germline V gene (reference sequence). The CDR3: CASSLGRTMNTEAFF. The CDR3 nucleotides are TGTGCCAGCAGCCTAGGCCGGACAATGAACACTGAAGCTTTCTTT.

V gene TRBV18 combines with J gene TRBJ1-3, with D perhaps matching TRBD1 (5 bases). This CDR3 is built from 15 residues. The V end was cut by 5 bases, the J end by 0 bases, with 11 bases between. In germline, CDR1 is KGHSH, CDR2 LQKENI. The chain's CDR3 is CASSVTAVSGNTIYF. The CDR3 DNA follows: TGTGCCAGCTCAGTGACAGCCGTCTCTGGAAACACCATATATTTT.